The entry that follows covers one T cell receptor (beta chain) sequence. As yet, its antigen is unknown. V was clipped by 5 bases and J by 5 bases; unmatched bases: 8. Germline assignment: CDR1 LNHNV and CDR2 YYDKDF (reference sequence). The CDR3 loop spans 17 amino acids. Clones were sequenced by immunoSEQ multiplex PCR, and TCRdb holds only the in-frame ones, with some missing. The sample shows roughly 150,000 clones, approximately 80% of them seen only once. The data belong to a study of cytomegalovirus exposure and HLA in healthy donors. Study results and limitations: The dataset shows that most TCR sequences were rare, while some public TCRs occurred in many donors. Investigators reported over 150 TCR beta chains as tied to cytomegalovirus. Cytomegalovirus status, reportedly, was diagnosed with high specificity and sensitivity by the classifier.

This receptor was identified in a man in his thirties or forties in good health and CMV-seropositive. The sample consisted of PBMCs. V and J are TRBV15 and TRBJ2-3; 15 nucleotides align to TRBD2. CDR3 bases: TGTGCCACCAGCTTCCGGACTAGCGGGAGGGCCAAAGATACGCAGTATTTT. This translates into CATSFRTSGRAKDTQYF.